This is a list of T cell receptor beta chains from one sample in a study of cytomegalovirus exposure and HLA in healthy donors. The protocol was immunoSEQ multiplex PCR, while the TCRdb copy is restricted to in-frame clones and leaves out a portion. The table has 150,000 to 180,000 clones, about 88% seen once. Sequenced: PBMCs. The receptors were sampled from a man younger than 30 in good health and CMV-seropositive. Each CDR3 is given with its conserved first and last residue. A D gene is named only where the DNA matches it firmly. The size of a clone is reported for some rows only, either as once, few or many, or as a class for expanded clones.

v_gene,abundance,j_gene,d_gene,CDR3nt,CDR3aa
TRBV7-2,once,TRBJ1-1,NA,TGTGCCAGCAGCTCCGAAGTGGGGCGGATCGAAGCTTTCTTT,CASSSEVGRIEAFF
TRBV11-2,NA,TRBJ2-3,TRBD2,TGTGCCAGCAGCCCCATTAGCGGGGGGGCCTCAGGTACGCAGTATTTT,CASSPISGGASGTQYF
TRBV7-2,NA,TRBJ2-3,NA,TGTGCCAGCAGCTCGAGGGCCGGAGATACGCAGTATTTT,CASSSRAGDTQYF
TRBV29-1,NA,TRBJ2-5,NA,TGCAGCGTCGGGAAAGGGACCCAGTACTTC,CSVGKGTQYF
TRBV7-3,few,TRBJ1-2,NA,TGTGCCAGCAGCGCTCCCAGGGGCGGCTACACCTTC,CASSAPRGGYTF
TRBV5-1,NA,TRBJ1-2,NA,TGCGCCAGCAGCCCAATCGCCCGGGGAGCGCGAGGAGGCTACACCTTC,CASSPIARGARGGYTF
TRBV29-1,NA,TRBJ2-1,TRBD1,TGCAGCGTTGAGGCCCAACCGGGACAGGGAGAACAGTTCTTC,CSVEAQPGQGEQFF
TRBV29-1,NA,TRBJ2-1,TRBD2,TGCAGCGGGGGCGAAGCGGGGGGAGGGAATGAGCAGTTCTTC,CSGGEAGGGNEQFF
TRBV15,NA,TRBJ2-5,NA,TGTGCCACCAGCTTTCGGACACTAATGGGGGAGACCCAGTACTTC,CATSFRTLMGETQYF
TRBV19,NA,TRBJ2-3,TRBD1,TGTGCCATCGCCAAGACAGGGGCTGAAACAGATACGCAGTATTTT,CAIAKTGAETDTQYF
TRBV7-9,NA,TRBJ2-5,NA,TGTGCCAGCAGCCAGACTTCCAAGGGAGTCAATGAGACCCAGTACTTC,CASSQTSKGVNETQYF
TRBV27,once,TRBJ2-6,TRBD2,TGTGCCAGCAGTTTCGGGGGGGGCGCGGTCTCTGGGGCCAACGTCCTGACTTTC,CASSFGGGAVSGANVLTF
TRBV5-4,NA,TRBJ2-3,NA,TGTGCCAGCAGCACAACCAGGGTTGGTGGCACAGATACGCAGTATTTT,CASSTTRVGGTDTQYF